Presented here are 28 T cell receptor beta chains from one specimen sequenced in a study of T-cell memory formation after mild COVID-19 (dated by TCRdb to about 2021). Library generation was performed with 5' RACE. Sequencing instrument: Illumina NovaSeq 6000. TCRdb's own reprocessing of the public reads used fastp at Q25 and MiXCR and kept productive beta chains. For every CDR3 protein sequence, its rows merge into one entry that carries the most common genes and DNA. The sample yields 540,000 or so distinct CDR3 sequences; around 20% were counted once. Of the sample, around 13% falls within the top ten clones. The sequencing sample was made of PBMCs or a T cell subset sorted from them (not recorded which). The receptors come from an adult woman who had mild COVID-19 (a few samples of this study predate the infection). The sample titles of this study are shuffled in the database, so cell type and time point are left out; the donor was told from shared clones.

The genes are TRBV5-4 and TRBJ2-7; 13 nucleotides line up with TRBD2. CDR1 is SGHNT and CDR2 is YYREEE in the germline V gene (reference sequence). Trimming removed 4 bases from V and 5 bases from J; junction bases left unmatched: 9. CDR3 length: 16 amino acids. CDR3 DNA: TGTGCCAGCAGCCCTGGACTAGCGGGAGCCTTTGACGAGCAGTACTTC. This sequence encodes CASSPGLAGAFDEQYF.

The V call is TRBV12-3 or TRBV12-4, the J call TRBJ1-2, with 9 bases aligning to TRBD1. The CDR3 is 13 residues long. V lost 7 bases, J lost 4 bases, and 4 bases stayed unmatched. The CDR3 nucleotides are TGTGCCAGCACCCTGACAGGGGGCTATGGCTACACCTTC. This sequence encodes CASTLTGGYGYTF.

V and J are TRBV5-1 and TRBJ2-1; the match to TRBD2 covers 11 bases. Germline V CDR1 and CDR2: SGHRS, YFSETQ. V dropped 3 bases and J dropped 3; count of bases not matched to a gene: 2. The CDR3 loop spans 15 amino acids. The CDR3 DNA reads as TGCGCCAGCAGCTGGGGACTAGCGGACTACAATGAGCAGTTCTTC. The encoded protein is CASSWGLADYNEQFF.

J is TRBJ1-5 and V is TRBV29-1; 9 positions agree with TRBD1. The CDR3 is made up of 14 amino acids. V was pared by 4 bases and J by 5 bases, with 6 bases of the junction left unmatched. CDR1 SQVTM and CDR2 ANQGSEA come from the germline V gene. The CDR3 bases are TGCAGCGTTGGGGACAGGGATGGTCATCAGCCCCAGCATTTT. Its protein is CSVGDRDGHQPQHF.

The J gene is TRBJ2-1, the V gene TRBV7-9, with a possible D match to TRBD2 (5 bases). CDR1 is SEHNR and CDR2 is FQNEAQ in the germline V gene (reference sequence). V lost 5 bases and J 9 bases, leaving 11 bases between the germline ends. The CDR3 covers 12 residues. This CDR3 is CASSPAGSEQFF. CDR3 bases: TGTGCCAGCAGCCCGGCGGGCAGTGAGCAGTTCTTC. The full variable domain, completed using reference TRBV7-9 and TRBJ2-1, is DTGVSQNPRHKITKRGQNVTFRCDPISEHNRLYWYRQTLGQGPEFLTYFQNEAQLEKSRLLSDRFSAERPKGSFSTLEIQRTEQGDSAMYLCASSPAGSEQFFGPGTRLTVL.

This clonotype was seen more than once but under ten times. The rearrangement joins TRBV12-3 or TRBV12-4 to TRBJ2-7, with D possibly TRBD1 on 7 matching bases. Trimming stripped 5 bases from V and 4 bases from J, with 18 bases between. CDR3 size: 15 residues. The CDR3 region has the DNA TGTGCCAGCAGTCCGACGCAGGGGGGTCTGTACGAGCAGTACTTC. This translates into CASSPTQGGLYEQYF.

This clonotype was counted only a few times. The chain carries TRBV27 and TRBJ2-3; 8 bases fit TRBD2. This CDR3 contains 17 residues. Trimming removed 5 bases from V and 6 bases from J; junction bases left unmatched: 16. Germline loops: CDR1 MNHEY, CDR2 SMNVEV (reference sequence). The CDR3 bases are TGTGCCAGCAGTCGAACCTACAATCAGCGGGAGCACGATACGCAGTATTTT. Amino acids: CASSRTYNQREHDTQYF.

The gene calls are TRBV5-1 and TRBJ2-3; D might be TRBD2 (7 bases). From germline, CDR1 is SGHRS and CDR2 YFSETQ. The CDR3 totals 15 residues. Trimming took off 0 bases at V and 5 bases at J, with 13 bases between the two ends. This CDR3 reads CASSLGWGGRDTQYF. DNA for the CDR3: TGCGCCAGCAGCTTGGGGTGGGGGGGCAGAGATACGCAGTATTTT.

V gene TRBV6-6 combines with J gene TRBJ1-4, with 9 bases fitting TRBD1. V was pared by 5 bases and J by 5 bases, with 6 bases of the junction left unmatched. Germline CDR1 reads MNHNY; CDR2 reads SVGAGI (reference sequence). This CDR3 comprises 15 residues. The DNA for the CDR3 is TGTGCCAGCAGTAGGACCGGGACAGGGAATGAAAAACTGTTTTTT. Translation gives CASSRTGTGNEKLFF.

This chain uses TRBV5-1 with TRBJ1-5; tentatively, D is TRBD1 (6 bases). The length of the CDR3 is 13 residues. The V gene lost 5 bases and the J gene lost 3 bases, with 9 bases spanning the gap. Germline loops: CDR1 SGHRS, CDR2 YFSETQ. The CDR3 DNA sequence: TGCGCCAGCAGAATGGGGGCCAATCAGCCCCAGCATTTT. As protein: CASRMGANQPQHF. Looking up the rest from reference TRBV5-1 and TRBJ1-5 gives the full variable domain: KAGVTQTPRYLIKTRGQQVTLSCSPISGHRSVSWYQQTPGQGLQFLFEYFSETQRNKGNFPGRFSGRQFSNSRSEMNVSTLELGDSALYLCASRMGANQPQHFGDGTRLSIL.

This clonotype has a handful of counts. This chain connects TRBV7-9 to TRBJ2-7; 8 bases are a match to TRBD2. The ends lost 5 bases at V and 4 bases at J; junction bases unmatched: 13. The CDR3 runs 16 residues. The germline gives CDR1 SEHNR, CDR2 FQNEAQ (reference sequence). The CDR3, as DNA: TGTGCCAGCAGCCCCCCCCTTGATAGCGGGAATTACGAGCAGTACTTC. Protein sequence: CASSPPLDSGNYEQYF.

The chain employs TRBV6-1 and TRBJ2-1; 7 bases line up with TRBD2. Germline V gives CDR1 MNHNS, CDR2 SASEGT. The junction had 5 bases not matched to a gene; V was cut back by 4 bases and J by 2 bases. The CDR3 has 15 residues. The CDR3 loop is CASSVEAGAYNEQFF. The CDR3 bases are TGTGCCAGCAGTGTCGAGGCGGGGGCCTACAATGAGCAGTTCTTC.

This clonotype has only a few counts. The rearrangement uses TRBV6-6 and TRBJ2-2; D call uncertain. The V gene lost 0 bases and the J gene lost 5 bases, with 10 bases spanning the gap. The CDR3 covers 15 residues. Germline CDR1 reads MNHNY; CDR2 reads SVGAGI (reference sequence). The CDR3 is CASSYSTGVTGELFF. The CDR3, as DNA: TGTGCCAGCAGTTACTCGACGGGTGTAACCGGGGAGCTGTTTTTT.

This clonotype was seen once. The genes are TRBV7-9 and TRBJ2-3; 12 bases align to TRBD2. The germline V gene encodes CDR1 SEHNR and CDR2 FQNEAQ (reference sequence). There are 15 residues in the CDR3. V dropped 7 bases and J dropped 1; count of bases not matched to a gene: 3. The CDR3, as DNA: TGTGCCAGCACGGGGACTAGCGGGCGCACAGATACGCAGTATTTT. Protein sequence: CASTGTSGRTDTQYF. The whole variable domain, remainder taken from reference TRBV7-9 and TRBJ2-3, is DTGVSQNPRHKITKRGQNVTFRCDPISEHNRLYWYRQTLGQGPEFLTYFQNEAQLEKSRLLSDRFSAERPKGSFSTLEIQRTEQGDSAMYLCASTGTSGRTDTQYFGPGTRLTVL.

J is TRBJ1-5 and V is TRBV7-9; D is uncertain. CDR1 is SEHNR, CDR2 FQNEAQ, per germline (reference sequence). The CDR3 extends over 11 amino acids. V lost 3 bases, J lost 12 bases, and 9 bases lay in between. The CDR3 region is CASSLGILQHF. CDR3 DNA sequence: TGTGCCAGCAGCTTGGGGATACTCCAGCATTTT.

This chain uses TRBV7-3 with TRBJ2-3; D may be TRBD2 (5 bases). Germline CDR1 and CDR2: SGHTA and FQGTGA. CDR3 size: 15 residues. Trimming stripped 0 bases from V and 5 bases from J, with 12 bases between. CDR3 DNA: TGTGCCAGCAGCTTAACGGACTTCCCAGGAGATACGCAGTATTTT. The encoded protein is CASSLTDFPGDTQYF.

The table lists this clonotype with a few counts. This chain joins TRBV9 and TRBJ2-5; D uncertain. V was pared by 5 bases and J by 2 bases, with 7 bases between. CDR1 and CDR2 (germline): SGDLS, YYNGEE. The CDR3 sequence is 12 residues long. Here the CDR3 reads CASSGSQETQYF. CDR3 coding DNA: TGTGCCAGCAGTGGATCTCAAGAGACCCAGTACTTC.

The rearrangement uses TRBV29-1 and TRBJ2-1; a possible D gene is TRBD2 (6 bases). V was clipped by 7 bases and J by 3 bases, with 16 bases between them. Germline values: CDR1 SQVTM, CDR2 ANQGSEA. The length of the CDR3 is 14 residues. In DNA form, the CDR3 reads TGCAGCGGGGGGAGGAGGGACGTCTACAATGAGCAGTTCTTC. This codes for CSGGRRDVYNEQFF.

This clonotype was observed a few times. V is TRBV20-1 and J is TRBJ1-4; 7 bases are shared with TRBD1. The germline V gene has CDR1 DFQATT and CDR2 SNEGSKA (reference sequence). J gave up 8 bases and V 5 bases, and 8 bases lay outside the gene matches. The CDR3 is made up of 13 amino acids. The CDR3 DNA reads as TGCAGTGCTTCAACAGGGGTACGCGAAAAACTGTTTTTT. Translating gives CSASTGVREKLFF.

This clonotype was observed a few times. The CDR3 loop reads CASSPASGRDTQYF. For the CDR3, the DNA is TGTGCCAGCTCACCAGCTAGCGGGAGAGATACGCAGTATTTT. V and J are TRBV18 and TRBJ2-3; TRBD2 agrees at 10 bases. V dropped 2 bases and J dropped 5; count of bases not matched to a gene: 1. The CDR3 length is 14 residues. Looked up from germline, CDR1 is KGHSH and CDR2 is LQKENI.

V is TRBV12-3 or TRBV12-4 and J is TRBJ1-2; D remains unclear. This CDR3 is built from 13 residues. Trimming pared 1 base from V and 10 bases from J, leaving 13 bases between. The CDR3 loop is CASSLGSRRPYTF. DNA of the CDR3: TGTGCCAGCAGTTTAGGGTCGCGCAGGCCCTACACCTTC.

This rearrangement joins TRBV7-9 to TRBJ2-5; no definite D call. The V end lost 5 bases, the J end lost 5 bases, and 9 bases lay between the germline ends. CDR1 is SEHNR, CDR2 FQNEAQ, per germline (reference sequence). The CDR3 length is 12 residues. This CDR3 reads CASSLSIETQYF. In DNA, the CDR3 is TGTGCCAGCAGCCTTAGTATCGAGACCCAGTACTTC.

This clonotype was seen more than once but under ten times. This sequence joins TRBV6-5 and TRBJ2-7; D could derive from TRBD1 or TRBD2 (5 bases each). Germline V gene data show CDR1 as MNHEY and CDR2 as SVGAGI. The CDR3 contains 15 residues. V was shortened by 6 bases and J by 3 bases, with 18 bases between the two germline ends. The CDR3: CASRIGTVGNYEQYF. CDR3 DNA sequence: TGTGCCAGCAGGATAGGGACGGTGGGGAACTACGAGCAGTACTTC.

This clonotype showed up just a few times. This chain connects TRBV20-1 to TRBJ2-3, with 13 bases fitting TRBD2. CDR3 length equals 17 residues. Germline V gives CDR1 DFQATT, CDR2 SNEGSKA (reference sequence). Germline trimming cut 5 bases from V and 0 bases from J; bases unmatched to any gene: 8. CDR3 coding DNA: TGCAGTGCTTGTCATGGACTAGCGGGGGCGAGCACAGATACGCAGTATTTT. This encodes CSACHGLAGASTDTQYF.

The rearrangement links TRBV29-1 to TRBJ1-2; 8 bases are shared with TRBD1. The CDR3 runs to 12 residues. Trimming took 4 bases from V and 12 from J; bases not matched to a gene: 10. CDR1 is SQVTM and CDR2 is ANQGSEA in the germline V gene. The CDR3 DNA reads as TGCAGCGTTGTGACGGACAGGGACGCAAACACCTTC. Its translation: CSVVTDRDANTF.

V and J are TRBV11-2 and TRBJ1-4, with D perhaps TRBD1 (6 bases). V was clipped by 5 bases and J by 5 bases, with 15 bases between them. The CDR3 runs to 15 residues. Germline CDR1 is SGHAT and CDR2 is FQNNGV. The CDR3 protein is CASSPTGMLNEKLFF. The DNA of the CDR3 is TGTGCCAGCAGCCCAACAGGGATGTTGAATGAAAAACTGTTTTTT.

The rearrangement joins TRBV29-1 to TRBJ2-1; D is undetermined. Germline V gene data show CDR1 as SQVTM and CDR2 as ANQGSEA. This CDR3 spans 10 amino acids. As DNA, the CDR3 is TGCAGGACTCCCCTCAATGAGCAGTTCTTC. Translated: CRTPLNEQFF.

In this sample, this clonotype turned up a few times. The rearrangement links TRBV20-1 to TRBJ1-2; perhaps TRBD1 as D (6 bases). V was trimmed by 2 bases and J by 0 bases, leaving 13 bases between them. Looked up from germline, CDR1 is DFQATT and CDR2 is SNEGSKA (reference sequence). The CDR3 covers 15 residues. The CDR3 bases are TGCAGTGCTAGACTCTGGGACACCTCTAACTATGGCTACACCTTC. This gives the protein CSARLWDTSNYGYTF.